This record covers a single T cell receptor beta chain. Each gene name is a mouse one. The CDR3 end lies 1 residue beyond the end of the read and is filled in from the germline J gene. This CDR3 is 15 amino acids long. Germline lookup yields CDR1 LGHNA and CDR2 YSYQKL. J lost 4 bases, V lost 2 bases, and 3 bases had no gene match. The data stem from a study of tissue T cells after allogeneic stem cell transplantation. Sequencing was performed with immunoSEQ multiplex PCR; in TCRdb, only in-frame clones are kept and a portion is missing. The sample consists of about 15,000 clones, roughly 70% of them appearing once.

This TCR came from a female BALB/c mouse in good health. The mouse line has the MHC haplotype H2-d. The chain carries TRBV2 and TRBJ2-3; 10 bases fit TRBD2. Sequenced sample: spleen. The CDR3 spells CASSQLGGRTETLYF. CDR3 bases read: TGTGCCAGCAGCCAACTGGGGGGGCGAACAGAAACGCTGTAT.